The 14 T cell receptor beta chains below were found in one sample sequenced in a study of shared clonotypes between healthy human individuals. TCRdb keeps only in-frame clones here, not all; method: immunoSEQ multiplex PCR. The sample has 1 million to 1.3 million clones; about four fifths are singletons. Sequencing was done on a sample of memory CD4+ T cells from PBMCs. Regarding subset: CD45RA-negative fraction. These receptor sequences come from a man between 18 and 35 years old in good health. Some clones in this sample may be carry-over from other donors' samples.

This chain connects TRBV6-6 to TRBJ1-2, with 9 bases lining up with TRBD1. After removal of 6 bases from V and 4 bases from J, the junction contained 9 bases not matched to a gene. CDR3 length: 15 residues. CDR1 is MNHNY, CDR2 SVGAGI, per germline (reference sequence). Written as DNA, the CDR3 is TGTGCCAGCAGGACCGGGACAGGGCAGGGCTATGGCTACACCTTC. Translated, it gives CASRTGTGQGYGYTF.

This chain joins TRBV18 and TRBJ2-7; TRBD1 aligns across 8 bases. Germline CDR1 is KGHSH and CDR2 is LQKENI. This CDR3 is 14 amino acids long. The V segment lost 8 bases and the J segment 5 bases; nucleotides outside the gene matches: 11. In DNA form, the CDR3 reads TGTGCCAGCACAAAAGAACAGGGGGTCCACGAGCAGTACTTC. It codes for CASTKEQGVHEQYF.

This clone was recorded once. V gene TRBV19 combines with J gene TRBJ1-2, with no clear D. V lost 7 bases and J lost 5, with 14 bases in between. Looked up from germline, CDR1 is LNHDA and CDR2 is SQIVND (reference sequence). The CDR3 runs to 13 residues. DNA for the CDR3: TGTGCCAGTACCATAATCAGCGGATATGGCTACACCTTC. Its protein is CASTIISGYGYTF.

The chain links TRBV19 to TRBJ2-1; D possibly corresponds to TRBD1 (5 bases). CDR1 is LNHDA, CDR2 SQIVND, per germline (reference sequence). With 3 bases removed from V and 2 bases from J, the gap between germline ends came to 17 bases. The CDR3 is made up of 17 amino acids. The CDR3 region has the DNA TGTGCCAGTAGTATCACCAATCACAGGACGACCTACAATGAGCAGTTCTTC. Translating gives CASSITNHRTTYNEQFF.

In the case of this clone: The sample has other DNA sequences that encode this CDR3 too. The chain recombines TRBV5-6 with TRBJ1-1; D remains unclear. Trimming removed 0 bases at V and 1 base at J, with 7 bases between. The length of the CDR3 is 14 residues. Germline CDR1 and CDR2: SGHDT and YYEEEE. CDR3 loop: CASSLGVGNTEAFF. For the CDR3, the DNA is TGTGCCAGCAGCTTGGGGGTGGGGAACACTGAAGCTTTCTTT.

V gene TRBV11-1 combines with J gene TRBJ2-1; no definite D call. The CDR3 length is 14 residues. V was pared by 3 bases and J by 0 bases, with 6 bases between. CDR1 is SGHAT, CDR2 FQDESV, per germline (reference sequence). CDR3 nucleotide sequence: TGTGCCAGCAGCTTCCAGACCTCCTACAATGAGCAGTTCTTC. It encodes CASSFQTSYNEQFF. The entire variable domain, with the rest obtained from reference TRBV11-1 and TRBJ2-1, is as follows: EAEVAQSPRYKITEKSQAVAFWCDPISGHATLYWYRQILGQGPELLVQFQDESVVDDSQLPKDRFSAERLKGVDSTLKIQPAELGDSAMYLCASSFQTSYNEQFFGPGTRLTVL.

The V and J genes are TRBV5-4 and TRBJ2-3, with unresolved D. Trimming removed 4 bases from V and 0 bases from J, with 9 bases in between. CDR3 length equals 14 residues. CDR1 and CDR2 from the germline V gene are SGHNT and YYREEE (reference sequence). The CDR3 region is CASSPRGSTDTQYF. The CDR3 region has the DNA TGTGCCAGCAGCCCTAGAGGTAGCACAGATACGCAGTATTTT.

The DNA of the CDR3 is TGTGCCAGCAGTATCCCGGACAGCGAATCCCCTTATGGCTACACCTTC. Translated, it gives CASSIPDSESPYGYTF. J is TRBJ1-2 and V is TRBV28; possible D gene TRBD1, 6 bases. The CDR3 is made up of 16 amino acids. V shed 5 bases and J shed 5 bases, with 21 bases lying between them. Germline CDR1 MDHEN, CDR2 SYDVKM.

Comment on this clone: The DNA is omitted, as the CDR3 cannot be located on it reliably, and the CDR3 follows TCRdb's listing. The same CDR3 also results from other DNA sequences found in this sample. The rearrangement joins TRBV19 to TRBJ2-2. The CDR3 has 12 amino acids, counting both end residues. Per the germline V gene, CDR1 is LNHDA and CDR2 is SQIVND (reference sequence). CDR3 amino acids: CASSILAGELFF.

The genes are TRBV6-5 and TRBJ2-1, with a weak D call TRBD2 (5 bases). The CDR3 has 13 amino acids. With 2 bases removed from V and 9 bases from J, the gap between germline ends came to 11 bases. Germline values: CDR1 MNHEY, CDR2 SVGAGI. DNA for the CDR3: TGTGCCAGCAGTTACCGTAACCGGGGTGAGCAGTTCTTC. This translates into CASSYRNRGEQFF.

This clone was recorded many times. The chain joins TRBV18 to TRBJ2-3, with TRBD2 identical over 9 bases. With 3 bases clipped from V and 0 bases from J, the junction kept 7 bases outside the gene matches. Germline V lookup: CDR1 KGHSH, CDR2 LQKENI. The length of the CDR3 is 17 residues. The CDR3 DNA reads as TGTGCCAGCTCACCGGACATAGCGGGGGCTAGCACAGATACGCAGTATTTT. It is translated as CASSPDIAGASTDTQYF. The variable domain in full, with the rest retrieved from reference TRBV18 and TRBJ2-3, is NAGVMQNPRHLVRRRGQEARLRCSPMKGHSHVYWYRQLPEEGLKFMVYLQKENIIDESGMPKERFSAEFPKEGPSILRIQQVVRGDSAAYFCASSPDIAGASTDTQYFGPGTRLTVL.

A remark on this clone: This may arise from a read error, as a much more abundant clone is one base away. The same CDR3 can be traced to other DNA sequences in this sample. This sequence joins TRBV29-1 and TRBJ1-2; D possibly corresponds to TRBD1 (5 bases). The CDR3 extends over 14 amino acids. Per the germline V gene, CDR1 is SQVTM and CDR2 is ANQGSEA. The CDR3 region is CSVEGGPGDYGYTF. In nucleotides, the CDR3 is TGCAGCGTTGAAGGCGGGCCGGGGGACTACGGCTACACCTTC. The full variable domain, rest sourced from reference TRBV29-1 and TRBJ1-2, is SAVISQKPSRDICQRGTSLTIQCQVDSQVTMMFWYRQQPGQSLTLIATANQGSEATYESGFVIDKFPISRPNLTFSTLTVSNMSPEDSSIYLCSVEGGPGDYGYTFGSGTRLTVV.

The V call is TRBV4-1, the J call TRBJ1-2; D remains unclear. The V end was cut by 5 bases, the J end by 7 bases, with 11 bases between. Per germline, CDR1 MGHRA and CDR2 YSYEKL. The CDR3 is 12 residues long. CDR3: CASSTGPSGYTF. In DNA form, the CDR3 reads TGCGCCAGCAGCACTGGTCCATCTGGCTACACCTTC.

This chain's CDR3 is CASSLTWETSRSYGYTF. In DNA form, the CDR3 reads TGCGCCAGCAGCTTAACATGGGAGACATCCCGGAGCTATGGCTACACCTTC. This sequence joins TRBV5-1 and TRBJ1-2, with D unresolved. Trimming removed 2 bases at V and 4 bases at J, with 21 bases between. Germline CDR1 SGHRS, CDR2 YFSETQ. This CDR3 spans 17 amino acids.